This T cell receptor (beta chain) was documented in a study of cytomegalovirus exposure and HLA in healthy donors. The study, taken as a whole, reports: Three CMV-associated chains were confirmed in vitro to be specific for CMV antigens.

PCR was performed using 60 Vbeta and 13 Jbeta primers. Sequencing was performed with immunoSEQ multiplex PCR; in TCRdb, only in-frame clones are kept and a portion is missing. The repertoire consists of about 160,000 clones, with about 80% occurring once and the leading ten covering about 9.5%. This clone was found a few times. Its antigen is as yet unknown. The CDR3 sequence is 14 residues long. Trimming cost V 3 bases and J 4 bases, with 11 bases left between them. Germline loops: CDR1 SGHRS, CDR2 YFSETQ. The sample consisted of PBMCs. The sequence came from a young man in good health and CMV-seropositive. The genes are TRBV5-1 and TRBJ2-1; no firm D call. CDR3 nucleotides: TGCGCCAGCAGCTCCTACTACACGTACAATGAGCAGTTCTTC. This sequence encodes CASSSYYTYNEQFF.